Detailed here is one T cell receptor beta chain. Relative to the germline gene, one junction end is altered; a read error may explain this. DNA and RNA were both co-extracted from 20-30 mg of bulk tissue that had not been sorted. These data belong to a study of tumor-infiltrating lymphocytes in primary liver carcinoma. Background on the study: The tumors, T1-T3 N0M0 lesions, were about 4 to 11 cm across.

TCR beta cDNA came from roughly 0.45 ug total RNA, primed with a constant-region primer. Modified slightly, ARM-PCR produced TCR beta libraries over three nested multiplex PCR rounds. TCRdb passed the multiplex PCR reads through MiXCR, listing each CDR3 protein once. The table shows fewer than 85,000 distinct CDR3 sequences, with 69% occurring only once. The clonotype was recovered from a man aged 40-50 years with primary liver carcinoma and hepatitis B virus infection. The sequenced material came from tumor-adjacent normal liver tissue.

Here the CDR3 reads CASSQGHLQEGSDTGKLFF. The CDR3 DNA reads as TGTGCCAGCAGCCAAGGGCACTTGCAGGAGGGCTCGGACACCGGGAAGCTGTTTTTT. The chain joins TRBV4-2 to TRBJ2-2, with D tentatively TRBD2 (6 bases). Germline CDR1 LGHNA, CDR2 YNFKEQ. CDR3 length: 19 amino acids.